This TCR beta chain is from a study of blood T cell repertoires in COVID-19. Study background: From T cells, B-cell-depleted T cells, or PBMCs came the material, which was cDNA or gDNA.

Some clones are missing from TCRdb's copy, which holds only in-frame ones; the method was immunoSEQ multiplex PCR. The sample lists a few hundred thousand clones, almost 90% occurring once. The CDR3 is made up of 13 amino acids. Deletions cut 5 bases from V and 5 bases from J, with 11 bases between. Germline V CDR1 and CDR2: SGHNT, YENEEA. The J gene is TRBJ2-3, the V gene TRBV11-3, with a tentative D call TRBD1 (5 bases). This TCR came from a man under 40 who had been exposed to COVID-19. Material: PBMCs or T cells enriched from blood (not recorded which). The CDR3 coding sequence is TGTGCCAGCAGCCTTGTAAGGGGAGATACGCAGTATTTT. It yields the protein CASSLVRGDTQYF.